The 18 T cell receptor beta chains below come from one sample, sequenced in a study of cytomegalovirus exposure and HLA in healthy donors (dated by TCRdb to the late 2010s). The library was prepared using the immunoSEQ multiplex PCR assay. For the multiplex PCR, a mixture combining 60 forward primers for TCR Vbeta segments and 13 reverse primers for TCR Jbeta segments was used. TCRdb retrieved this table from immuneACCESS and kept in-frame rearrangements only. Not all clones are present; in checked studies, unresolved V genes account for under half, and no reason is known for the remainder. The sample has about 120,000 clones on record, under 90% of them singletons. 2% to 2.5% of the sample belongs to the ten largest clones. What was sequenced was PBMCs. The receptor set was obtained from a woman aged 35 to 49 in good health and CMV-seronegative.

This clone has only one observation. The chain couples TRBV28 to TRBJ1-5; possibly TRBD1 for D (6 bases). The CDR3 totals 17 residues. CDR1 is MDHEN and CDR2 is SYDVKM in the germline V gene. The V end lost 2 bases, the J end lost 0 bases, and 14 bases lay between the germline ends. The CDR3 loop reads CASSLGVGDNSNQPQHF. DNA of the CDR3: TGTGCCAGCAGTTTAGGAGTGGGGGACAATAGCAATCAGCCCCAGCATTTT. The entire variable domain, with the rest obtained from reference TRBV28 and TRBJ1-5, is as follows: DVKVTQSSRYLVKRTGEKVFLECVQDMDHENMFWYRQDPGLGLRLIYFSYDVKMKEKGDIPEGYSVSREKKERFSLILESASTNQTSMYLCASSLGVGDNSNQPQHFGDGTRLSIL.

This chain links TRBV4-2 with TRBJ2-2; 11 positions agree with TRBD2. The CDR3 extends over 16 amino acids. CDR1 is LGHNA and CDR2 is YNFKEQ in the germline V gene. The ends lost 6 bases at V and 1 base at J; junction bases unmatched: 4. CDR3 DNA sequence: TGTGCCAGCAGTCCTACTAGCGGGAGGAACACCGGGGAGCTGTTTTTT. It encodes CASSPTSGRNTGELFF.

The J gene is TRBJ1-6, the V gene TRBV7-9; D unresolved. CDR1 SEHNR and CDR2 FQNEAQ come from the germline V gene (reference sequence). The germline V and J ends were trimmed by 7 bases and 7 bases, with 11 bases remaining between them. The CDR3 runs to 13 residues. The CDR3 region has the DNA TGTGCCAGCACCCAGACGGGGAATTCACCCCTCCACTTT. This codes for CASTQTGNSPLHF.

The chain employs TRBV19 and TRBJ2-2; 10 bases are shared with TRBD2. CDR1 and CDR2 from the germline V gene are LNHDA and SQIVND (reference sequence). V trimming: 6 bases; J trimming: 3 bases; junction bases outside the gene matches: 19. The CDR3 sequence is 20 residues long. The CDR3 bases are TGTGCCAGTAGCCTTAGACGGACTATGAGGCTAGCGGGAGACACCGGGGAGCTGTTTTTT. This gives the protein CASSLRRTMRLAGDTGELFF.

The rearrangement joins TRBV7-2 to TRBJ1-5, with D tentatively TRBD1 (6 bases). The V end lost 5 bases, the J end lost 6 bases, and 14 bases lay between the germline ends. The CDR3 totals 14 residues. The germline V gene encodes CDR1 SGHTA and CDR2 FQGNSA. CDR3 sequence reads: CASSRGEGGQPQHF. CDR3 bases: TGTGCCAGCAGCCGAGGGGAGGGGGGTCAGCCCCAGCATTTT.

Remarks on this clone: The junction and the germline gene differ at one end; a read error may be behind it. The chain's CDR3 is CSSSLGGRRYTEAFF. For the CDR3, the DNA is TGTTCCAGCAGCTTAGGAGGCAGACGTTACACTGAAGCTTTCTTT. The chain links TRBV7-9 to TRBJ1-1; D call uncertain. The CDR3 has 15 residues. Germline CDR1 is SEHNR and CDR2 is FQNEAQ (reference sequence).

The CDR3 sequence: CASGQDSLSSYNEQFF. DNA for the CDR3: TGTGCCAGTGGCCAAGACAGCTTAAGCTCCTACAATGAGCAGTTCTTC. V and J are TRBV19 and TRBJ2-1; tentatively, D is TRBD1 (5 bases). Trimming pared 8 bases from V and 0 bases from J, leaving 17 bases between. Germline CDR1 is LNHDA and CDR2 is SQIVND (reference sequence). This CDR3 contains 16 residues.

The chain links TRBV13 to TRBJ2-1, with D perhaps TRBD1 (5 bases). Per the germline V gene, CDR1 is PRHDT and CDR2 is FYEKMQ (reference sequence). The CDR3 contains 17 residues. Trimming left V 2 bases short and J 0 bases short, with 14 bases between. DNA for the CDR3: TGTGCCAGCAGCTTACCAGGGCTATTACTCTCCTACAATGAGCAGTTCTTC. Protein product: CASSLPGLLLSYNEQFF.

The genes are TRBV15 and TRBJ1-1; 8 nucleotides match TRBD1. Germline V gene sequence: CDR1 LNHNV, CDR2 YYDKDF (reference sequence). CDR3 size: 14 residues. The J segment lost 4 bases and the V segment lost 4 bases, leaving 5 bases of the junction unmatched. The CDR3 region has the DNA TGTGCCACCAGCAAACAGGGGGAGAGCACTGAAGCTTTCTTT. As protein: CATSKQGESTEAFF. The entire variable domain, with the rest obtained from reference TRBV15 and TRBJ1-1, is as follows: DAMVIQNPRYQVTQFGKPVTLSCSQTLNHNVMYWYQQKSSQAPKLLFHYYDKDFNNEADTPDNFQSRRPNTSFCFLDIRSPGLGDTAMYLCATSKQGESTEAFFGQGTRLTVV.

V usage is TRBV6-1 and J usage is TRBJ2-7, with 8 positions matching TRBD2. The CDR3 sequence is 15 residues long. Germline-derived CDR1 and CDR2 are MNHNS and SASEGT. V shed 6 bases, J shed 3 bases, and the junction held 10 bases outside the gene matches. The CDR3 here is CASSPSAGGDYEQYF. The CDR3 DNA is TGTGCCAGCAGCCCGAGCGCCGGGGGGGACTACGAGCAGTACTTC.

The chain recombines TRBV4-2 with TRBJ2-1; D possibly corresponds to TRBD1 (5 bases). V was pared by 0 bases and J by 5 bases, with 11 bases between. The CDR3 length is 15 residues. Germline loops: CDR1 LGHNA, CDR2 YNFKEQ. The CDR3 sequence is CASSQELGRNNEQFF. The CDR3 DNA follows: TGTGCCAGCAGCCAAGAGTTGGGGCGGAACAATGAGCAGTTCTTC.

The chain links TRBV9 to TRBJ2-7; 9 bases agree with TRBD2. Germline V lookup: CDR1 SGDLS, CDR2 YYNGEE. The CDR3 loop spans 15 amino acids. The J segment lost 0 bases and the V segment lost 3 bases, leaving 4 bases of the junction unmatched. CDR3: CASSGSGGLSYEQYF. The CDR3 bases are TGTGCCAGCAGCGGTAGCGGGGGCCTCTCCTACGAGCAGTACTTC.

The chain uses TRBV5-6 and TRBJ2-7; perhaps TRBD1 as D (6 bases). With 0 bases removed from V and 3 bases from J, the gap between germline ends came to 13 bases. CDR3 length equals 15 residues. Germline-derived CDR1 and CDR2 are SGHDT and YYEEEE. In nucleotides, the CDR3 is TGTGCCAGCAGCTTGGCGGCAGGGGCTGGCTACGAGCAGTACTTC. Translated, it gives CASSLAAGAGYEQYF.

V and J are TRBV15 and TRBJ1-5; D is unclear. Germline V gene lookup returns CDR1 LNHNV and CDR2 YYDKDF (reference sequence). CDR3 length equals 16 residues. Between the trimmed V and J ends, which lost 5 bases and 5 bases, there was a span of 19 bases. The DNA for the CDR3 is TGTGCCACCAGCCAGACCACGGGAGTTTTTTATCAGCCCCAGCATTTT. It codes for CATSQTTGVFYQPQHF.

The CDR3 bases are TGTGCCAGCAGCTTGTCCGCTAACAGGGGAACCTACGAGCAGTACTTC. As protein: CASSLSANRGTYEQYF. The rearrangement links TRBV7-6 to TRBJ2-5; 7 bases agree with TRBD1. With the DNA end fitting TRBJ2-7 better, the J assignment may be wrong. The CDR3 length is 16 residues. Germline V gene data show CDR1 as SGHVS and CDR2 as FNYEAQ.

The V and J genes are TRBV14 and TRBJ1-4; 9 nucleotides line up with TRBD1. The V segment lost 8 bases and the J segment 0 bases; nucleotides outside the gene matches: 10. The germline V gene has CDR1 SGHDN and CDR2 FVKESK. The CDR3 spans 17 residues. CDR3 DNA: TGTGCCAGCCGGGGACAGGGTGTCTCCTCAACTAATGAAAAACTGTTTTTT. Translating gives CASRGQGVSSTNEKLFF.

This rearrangement joins TRBV29-1 to TRBJ1-1; D gene unclear. This CDR3 has 16 residues. Germline V gene lookup returns CDR1 SQVTM and CDR2 ANQGSEA. The V gene lost 2 bases and the J gene lost 0 bases, with 16 bases spanning the gap. For the CDR3, the DNA is TGCAGCGTTGAACCCGGAGGCAGTGACATGAACACTGAAGCTTTCTTT. Its protein product is CSVEPGGSDMNTEAFF. The whole variable domain, remainder taken from reference TRBV29-1 and TRBJ1-1, is SAVISQKPSRDICQRGTSLTIQCQVDSQVTMMFWYRQQPGQSLTLIATANQGSEATYESGFVIDKFPISRPNLTFSTLTVSNMSPEDSSIYLCSVEPGGSDMNTEAFFGQGTRLTVV.

CDR3 coding DNA: TGTGCCAGCAGCCCCGGCAGCGGCCTAGCGGGGCAAGAGACCCAGTACTTC. Translating it yields CASSPGSGLAGQETQYF. The chain is built from TRBV11-2 and TRBJ2-5, with 9 nucleotides matching TRBD2. The CDR3 spans 17 residues. Germline V gene data show CDR1 as SGHAT and CDR2 as FQNNGV. V trimming: 5 bases; J trimming: 2 bases; junction bases outside the gene matches: 12.